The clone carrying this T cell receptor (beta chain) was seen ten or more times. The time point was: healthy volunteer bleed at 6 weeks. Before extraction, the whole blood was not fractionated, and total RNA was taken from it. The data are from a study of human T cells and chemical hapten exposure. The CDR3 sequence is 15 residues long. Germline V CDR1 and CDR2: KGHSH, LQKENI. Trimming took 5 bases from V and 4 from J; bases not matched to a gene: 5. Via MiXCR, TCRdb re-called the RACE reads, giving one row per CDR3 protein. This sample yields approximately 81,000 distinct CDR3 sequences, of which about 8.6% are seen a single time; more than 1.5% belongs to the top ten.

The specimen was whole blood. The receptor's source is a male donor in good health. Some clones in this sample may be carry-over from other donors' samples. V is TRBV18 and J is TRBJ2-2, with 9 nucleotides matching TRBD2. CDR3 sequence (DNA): TGTGCCAGCTCATCGACACTAGCGGGCACCGGGGAGCTGTTTTTT. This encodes CASSSTLAGTGELFF.